The 31 T cell receptor beta chains given below trace back to one sample, sequenced in a study of T cells in Graves' hyperthyroidism and ophthalmopathy. The TCR beta CDR3 regions underwent amplification using RNA transcripts as the source. Carried out on the TCR CDR3, a first-round RT-PCR used the HTBI primer set. TCRdb independently ran MiXCR on the multiplex PCR reads; one entry per CDR3 protein. The sample has 650,000 to 850,000 distinct CDR3 sequences; about 17% are singletons. Specimen: blood. The receptors were sampled from a woman between 45 and 65 years old with Graves' hyperthyroidism that later progressed to Graves' ophthalmopathy.

CDR3 region: CASSFTGFSYTF. In DNA, the CDR3 is TGTGCCAGCAGCTTTACAGGGTTCAGTTACACCTTC. J is TRBJ1-2 and V is TRBV13; possibly TRBD1 for D (6 bases). This CDR3 is 12 amino acids long. Trimming removed 3 bases at V and 11 bases at J, with 13 bases between. CDR1 and CDR2 from the germline V gene are PRHDT and FYEKMQ (reference sequence). Together with reference TRBV13 and TRBJ1-2, the CDR3 gives the full variable domain: AAGVIQSPRHLIKEKRETATLKCYPIPRHDTVYWYQQGPGQDPQFLISFYEKMQSDKGSIPDRFSAQQFSDYHSELNMSSLELGDSALYFCASSFTGFSYTFGSGTRLTVV.

This clonotype occurred a few times. This chain links TRBV20-1 with TRBJ2-1, with D perhaps TRBD2 (5 bases). The length of the CDR3 is 15 residues. CDR1 is DFQATT, CDR2 SNEGSKA, per germline (reference sequence). Trimming pared 6 bases from V and 4 bases from J, leaving 19 bases between. CDR3 loop: CSARRGVGVYNEQFF. The CDR3 DNA sequence: TGCAGTGCCAGACGTGGTGTCGGGGTATACAATGAGCAGTTCTTC.

This clonotype has more than one count but fewer than ten. Because it lacks the conserved phenylalanine or tryptophan at the end, this CDR3 is likely a read error. The chain combines TRBV6-5 with TRBJ2-5; 12 positions match TRBD1. Germline values: CDR1 MNHEY, CDR2 SVGAGI. The CDR3 covers 17 residues. V was pared by 0 bases and J by 1 base, with 3 bases of the junction left unmatched. CDR3 nucleotides: TGTGCCAGCAGTTACTCGGGACAGGGGGCCCCCCAAGAGACCCAGTACTCC. This codes for CASSYSGQGAPQETQYS.

The J gene is TRBJ1-4, the V gene TRBV27; 9 bases match TRBD1. The CDR3 contains 16 residues. V lost 5 bases, J lost 6 bases, and 10 bases stayed unmatched. CDR1 MNHEY and CDR2 SMNVEV come from the germline V gene (reference sequence). The CDR3 coding sequence is TGTGCCAGCAGTCCTCAGCCGGGACAGGGTTATGAAAAACTGTTTTTT. Protein product: CASSPQPGQGYEKLFF.

Note on this clonotype: A much larger clone differs by one base, so this may be a read error. The chain is built from TRBV3-1 and TRBJ2-5; D may be TRBD1 (6 bases). Germline loops: CDR1 LGHDT, CDR2 YNNKEL (reference sequence). The CDR3 sequence is 14 residues long. The CDR3 sequence: CASIQGGARTAQYF. CDR3 nucleotide sequence: TGTGCCAGCATCCAAGGGGGTGCAAGAACGGCCCAGTACTTC.

The CDR3 is CASSLGTSGGVTILETQYF. In nucleotides, the CDR3 is TGTGCCAGCAGTTTAGGGACTAGCGGGGGGGTTACTATTTTAGAGACCCAGTACTTC. This chain links TRBV12-3 or TRBV12-4 with TRBJ2-5; the match to TRBD2 covers 15 bases. This CDR3 has 19 amino acids. The V segment lost 1 base and the J segment 4 bases; nucleotides outside the gene matches: 10.

The J gene is TRBJ1-6, the V gene TRBV12-3 or TRBV12-4, with TRBD1 matching over 11 bases. The CDR3 totals 15 residues. Trimming at V came to 2 bases and at J to 9 bases, leaving 3 bases not matched to a gene. The CDR3 bases are TGTGCCAGCAGTTTAAGGGACAGGGGGACTTCACCCCTCCACTTT. Translating it yields CASSLRDRGTSPLHF.

The chain carries TRBV6-2 or TRBV6-3 and TRBJ1-4; D is unresolved. Germline V CDR1 and CDR2: MNHEY, SVGEGT. Trimming shortened V by 4 bases and J by 0 bases, and 9 bases separated the two germline ends. This CDR3 spans 15 amino acids. In nucleotides, the CDR3 is TGTGCCAGCAGTTTACCAGGATCAACTAATGAAAAACTGTTTTTT. Amino acids: CASSLPGSTNEKLFF.

This clonotype was seen only a few times. This chain links TRBV6-2 or TRBV6-3 with TRBJ2-1; D may be TRBD1 (5 bases). Trimming shortened V by 4 bases and J by 6 bases, and 10 bases separated the two germline ends. The CDR3 extends over 13 amino acids. Germline CDR1 reads MNHEY; CDR2 reads SVGEGT. CDR3 bases: TGTGCCAGCAGTTCGGACACACCCAATGAGCAGTTCTTC. It is translated as CASSSDTPNEQFF.

The table lists this clonotype with a count of one. This rearrangement joins TRBV5-6 to TRBJ2-3; 8 bases agree with TRBD2. The CDR3 sequence is 19 residues long. V was clipped by 4 bases and J by 4 bases; unmatched bases: 20. Germline V CDR1 and CDR2: SGHDT, YYEEEE. The CDR3 loop reads CASSLLLGGGPPRADTQYF. In DNA, the CDR3 is TGTGCCAGCAGCCTCCTACTCGGGGGGGGGCCCCCCCGCGCAGATACGCAGTATTTT.

This clonotype showed up just a few times. This sequence joins TRBV19 and TRBJ2-2; the D gene is possibly TRBD2 (6 bases). The V gene's germline CDR1 is LNHDA and CDR2 SQIVND (reference sequence). Between the trimmed V and J ends, which lost 2 bases and 0 bases, there was a span of 16 bases. This CDR3 spans 18 amino acids. DNA for the CDR3: TGTGCCAGTAGTATATGGGACTCCGAGTTCGCGAACACCGGGGAGCTGTTTTTT. Translated, it gives CASSIWDSEFANTGELFF.

This clonotype was found many times. The V gene is TRBV11-2, the J gene TRBJ2-5; D not resolved. Trimming shortened V by 0 bases and J by 3 bases, and 11 bases separated the two germline ends. Germline CDR1 reads SGHAT; CDR2 reads FQNNGV. The CDR3 is made up of 15 amino acids. CDR3 loop: CASSLDGTREETQYF. The CDR3 DNA reads TGTGCCAGCAGCTTAGACGGCACGCGCGAAGAGACCCAGTACTTC.

The chain couples TRBV10-3 to TRBJ2-5, with D perhaps TRBD1 or TRBD2 (5 bases each). V shed 4 bases and J shed 5 bases, with 17 bases lying between them. CDR1 and CDR2 from the germline V gene are ENHRY and SYGVKD. The CDR3 covers 15 residues. The CDR3, as DNA: TGTGCCATCAGTGGGGACCCGACCGGACGGGAGACCCAGTACTTC. Protein: CAISGDPTGRETQYF.

CDR3 amino acids: CASSMGTAADQPQHF. The CDR3 DNA is TGTGCCAGTAGTATGGGCACAGCCGCCGATCAGCCCCAGCATTTT. The chain recombines TRBV19 with TRBJ1-5; D unresolved. CDR3 length: 15 amino acids. The V and J ends lost 3 bases and 5 bases respectively, with 14 bases between them. In germline, CDR1 is LNHDA, CDR2 SQIVND (reference sequence).

This clonotype was observed at least ten times. This chain joins TRBV20-1 and TRBJ2-1; D gene ambiguous. The CDR3 loop spans 15 amino acids. Trimming cost V 5 bases and J 0 bases, with 14 bases left between them. CDR1 DFQATT and CDR2 SNEGSKA come from the germline V gene (reference sequence). This chain's CDR3 is CSAQRLFSSYNEQFF. CDR3 DNA: TGCAGTGCTCAGAGGCTTTTCAGCTCCTACAATGAGCAGTTCTTC.

The rearrangement joins TRBV6-2 or TRBV6-3 to TRBJ2-3; 10 nucleotides agree with TRBD2. V shed 6 bases and J 3 bases; nucleotides not matched to a gene: 6. Germline CDR1 and CDR2: MNHEY and SVGEGT. The CDR3 spans 15 residues. Here the CDR3 DNA reads TGTGCCAGCAGCCCAGCGGGGGGGGTAACAGATACGCAGTATTTT. This sequence encodes CASSPAGGVTDTQYF.

The chain carries TRBV7-9 and TRBJ2-5; 8 nucleotides match TRBD1. The CDR3 is 16 amino acids. V shed 0 bases, J shed 3 bases, and the junction held 6 bases outside the gene matches. Looked up from germline, CDR1 is SEHNR and CDR2 is FQNEAQ (reference sequence). CDR3 sequence: CASSLARGQGKETQYF. The CDR3 DNA sequence: TGTGCCAGCAGCTTAGCGCGAGGACAGGGAAAAGAGACCCAGTACTTC.

The table lists this clonotype with many counts. The rearrangement uses TRBV7-8 and TRBJ1-2; 7 positions match TRBD1. CDR3 size: 15 residues. Germline V CDR1 and CDR2: SGHVS, FQNEAQ. J gave up 4 bases and V 4 bases, and 9 bases lay outside the gene matches. The CDR3 region is CASSSPPGGGYGYTF. As DNA, the CDR3 is TGTGCCAGCAGCTCTCCCCCAGGGGGAGGCTATGGCTACACCTTC.

The V and J genes are TRBV27 and TRBJ2-7; no clear D. This CDR3 is 13 amino acids long. Germline-derived CDR1 and CDR2 are MNHEY and SMNVEV (reference sequence). Trimming left V 6 bases short and J 2 bases short, with 11 bases between. The CDR3 DNA sequence: TGTGCCAGCAGCCAAAAGATAACCTACGAGCAGTACTTC. Translation: CASSQKITYEQYF.

At least ten counts were recorded for this clonotype. J is TRBJ1-4 and V is TRBV12-3 or TRBV12-4, with 8 bases aligning to TRBD1. Trimming took 8 bases from V and 7 from J; bases not matched to a gene: 3. CDR3 length: 12 amino acids. In DNA form, the CDR3 reads TGTGCCAGCGGGCAGGGGGCTGAAAAACTGTTTTTT. It codes for CASGQGAEKLFF.

This rearrangement joins TRBV6-1 to TRBJ2-7, with TRBD2 identical over 7 bases. The CDR3 has 11 amino acids. CDR1 MNHNS and CDR2 SASEGT come from the germline V gene. V was clipped by 9 bases and J by 2 bases; unmatched bases: 1. The CDR3 loop reads CASGGAYEQYF. CDR3 nucleotides: TGTGCCAGTGGGGGGGCCTACGAGCAGTACTTC.

This clonotype was counted ten times or more. The chain combines TRBV6-1 with TRBJ2-5; 10 nucleotides line up with TRBD1. V lost 6 bases, J lost 6 bases, and 13 bases stayed unmatched. The V gene's germline CDR1 is MNHNS and CDR2 SASEGT. CDR3 size: 16 residues. The CDR3 protein is CASRSSTGGGRQTQYF. CDR3 nucleotide sequence: TGTGCCAGCAGATCCTCGACAGGGGGCGGGCGGCAGACCCAGTACTTC.

This clonotype was counted a few times. This sequence joins TRBV9 and TRBJ2-5; perhaps TRBD2 as D (7 bases). The CDR3 loop spans 15 amino acids. Looked up from germline, CDR1 is SGDLS and CDR2 is YYNGEE. V gave up 0 bases and J gave up 4 bases, with 13 bases separating them. The CDR3 coding sequence is TGTGCCAGCAGCGTAGGGGCGGGGGCCACAGAGACCCAGTACTTC. Protein: CASSVGAGATETQYF.

This clonotype has at least ten counts. V and J are TRBV7-6 and TRBJ1-1, with D possibly TRBD1 on 5 matching bases. V was trimmed by 0 bases and J by 1 base, leaving 12 bases between them. The germline CDR1 and CDR2 sequences are SGHVS and FNYEAQ. The CDR3 length is 16 residues. The CDR3 DNA sequence: TGTGCCAGCAGCTTAGCGTTGGGAGGGGCGAACACTGAAGCTTTCTTT. It translates to CASSLALGGANTEAFF.

The genes are TRBV24-1 and TRBJ1-2; 7 nucleotides line up with TRBD1. Trimming removed 7 bases from V and 5 bases from J; junction bases left unmatched: 6. In germline, CDR1 is KGHDR, CDR2 SFDVKD. CDR3 length equals 13 residues. The CDR3 region is CATSGGQYYGYTF. CDR3 bases: TGTGCCACCAGCGGGGGACAGTATTATGGCTACACCTTC.

This rearrangement joins TRBV19 to TRBJ2-1; no clear D. In germline, CDR1 is LNHDA, CDR2 SQIVND (reference sequence). The CDR3 has 15 amino acids. V lost 2 bases to trimming and J lost 6 bases, with 14 bases between them. For the CDR3, the DNA is TGTGCCAGTAGTATACAGGCCGCTCTGGGCAATGAGCAGTTCTTC. Residues: CASSIQAALGNEQFF.

This clonotype came up a few times. This chain connects TRBV29-1 to TRBJ1-1, with D tentatively TRBD1 (5 bases). The CDR3 has 12 residues. V lost 4 bases, J lost 1 base, and 7 bases lay in between. Germline assignment: CDR1 SQVTM and CDR2 ANQGSEA. CDR3 sequence reads: CSVGDRNTEAFF. CDR3 DNA sequence: TGCAGCGTTGGGGACCGGAACACTGAAGCTTTCTTT.

This clonotype was found many times. The rearrangement uses TRBV15 and TRBJ2-7; D is undetermined. This CDR3 comprises 14 residues. V lost 1 base and J lost 0, with 7 bases in between. CDR1 is LNHNV and CDR2 is YYDKDF in the germline V gene (reference sequence). The CDR3 reads CATSRALSSYEQYF. For the CDR3, the DNA is TGTGCCACCAGCAGAGCGTTAAGCTCCTACGAGCAGTACTTC.

The J gene is TRBJ2-7, the V gene TRBV29-1; TRBD1 matches at 8 bases. The V segment lost 4 bases and the J segment 6 bases; nucleotides outside the gene matches: 11. The CDR3 spans 14 residues. CDR1 and CDR2 (germline): SQVTM, ANQGSEA. Here the CDR3 reads CSVGASDREIEQYF. CDR3 DNA sequence: TGCAGCGTTGGGGCCTCGGACAGGGAAATCGAGCAGTACTTC.

The CDR3 loop is CASSTISLADTQYF. The CDR3 DNA follows: TGTGCCAGTAGTACCATAAGCCTGGCGGATACGCAGTATTTT. The chain carries TRBV19 and TRBJ2-3; D remains unclear. The CDR3 sequence is 14 residues long. Germline V gene data show CDR1 as LNHDA and CDR2 as SQIVND (reference sequence). V was clipped by 4 bases and J by 6 bases, with 14 bases between them.

This clonotype was seen a few times. V gene TRBV24-1 combines with J gene TRBJ2-1, with D uncertain. Germline CDR1 is KGHDR and CDR2 is SFDVKD. V was trimmed by 3 bases and J by 10 bases, leaving 9 bases between them. This CDR3 is 12 amino acids long. CDR3 loop: CATSDTTEEQFF. The CDR3 DNA follows: TGTGCCACCAGTGATACGACGGAAGAGCAGTTCTTC.